One sample yielded the 14 T cell receptor beta chains listed below, sequenced in a study of neurological immune-mediated disorders. Described time point: technical triplicate 1. TCRdb re-called the 5' RACE reads through MiXCR, storing one row per CDR3 protein. This sample yields more than 20,000 distinct CDR3 sequences, of which 13% are seen a single time; 4.5% to 5.5% belongs to the top ten. The source material was CD4+ T cells from blood. All receptors come from a female donor with HTLV-1-associated myelopathy (HAM/TSP).

This clonotype was counted many times. The chain couples TRBV4-3 to TRBJ1-2; 9 bases are shared with TRBD1. The length of the CDR3 is 14 residues. V gave up 1 base and J gave up 7 bases; unmatched junction bases: 4. Germline V CDR1 and CDR2: LGHNA, YSLEER. The CDR3 sequence is CASSQGGTGSGYTF. DNA for the CDR3: TGCGCCAGCAGCCAAGGGGGGACAGGGTCTGGCTACACCTTC.

The chain has TRBV29-1 and TRBJ2-1; D might be TRBD2 (5 bases). This CDR3 has 13 residues. Germline loops: CDR1 SQVTM, CDR2 ANQGSEA. Here the CDR3 DNA reads TGCAGTTCCGGCGGGTTAGGGTTGGTTGAGCAGTTCTTC. It yields the protein CSSGGLGLVEQFF.

This clonotype was seen ten or more times. V is TRBV24-1 and J is TRBJ2-6; D call uncertain. Trimming took off 1 base at V and 2 bases at J, with 5 bases between the two ends. Germline V gene data show CDR1 as KGHDR and CDR2 as SFDVKD. CDR3 length equals 15 residues. The CDR3 loop reads CATSDFATGANVLTF. CDR3 coding DNA: TGTGCCACCAGTGATTTCGCCACTGGGGCCAACGTCCTGACTTTC.

The sample holds many counts of this clonotype. The chain has TRBV20-1 and TRBJ2-1; tentative D call: TRBD2 (6 bases). V dropped 7 bases and J dropped 0 bases, with 19 bases sitting between them. This CDR3 region has 16 residues. Germline assignment: CDR1 DFQATT and CDR2 SNEGSKA (reference sequence). CDR3 sequence reads: CSGTVSLASSYNEQFF. In nucleotides, the CDR3 is TGCAGTGGGACCGTTTCTCTAGCGAGCTCCTACAATGAGCAGTTCTTC.

This clonotype was picked up many times. This rearrangement joins TRBV5-8 to TRBJ2-3, with D unclear. V dropped 4 bases and J dropped 0 bases, with 15 bases sitting between them. The CDR3 is 16 residues long. Looked up from germline, CDR1 is SGHTS and CDR2 is YDEGEE. CDR3 sequence: CASSDGRTTSTDTQYF. CDR3 nucleotides: TGTGCCAGCAGCGACGGCCGCACAACTAGCACAGATACGCAGTATTTT.

In its sample, this clonotype was seen many times. The chain links TRBV7-3 to TRBJ2-3; TRBD2 aligns across 7 bases. Germline V gives CDR1 SGHTA, CDR2 FQGTGA. The CDR3 loop spans 16 amino acids. Trimming cost V 3 bases and J 4 bases; bases outside gene matches: 10. CDR3 in amino acids: CASSFSGGTPPDTQYF. The CDR3 DNA is TGTGCCAGCAGCTTTTCCGGGGGGACCCCCCCAGATACGCAGTATTTT.

This clonotype was counted many times. The chain employs TRBV5-1 and TRBJ2-3, with D maybe TRBD2 (5 bases). The CDR3 contains 15 residues. V lost 0 bases, J lost 3 bases, and 11 bases lay in between. Per germline, CDR1 SGHRS and CDR2 YFSETQ. The CDR3 loop reads CASSLEGVPTDTQYF. The CDR3 DNA follows: TGCGCCAGCAGCTTGGAGGGAGTCCCGACAGATACGCAGTATTTT.

There are a few counts of this clonotype. This chain uses TRBV29-1 with TRBJ1-2; D gene unclear. Trimming removed 2 bases from V and 4 bases from J, with 5 bases in between. This CDR3 spans 11 amino acids. The germline V gene has CDR1 SQVTM and CDR2 ANQGSEA. The CDR3 is CSVESSYGYTF. For the CDR3, the DNA is TGCAGCGTTGAATCCAGCTATGGCTACACCTTC.

In this sample, this clonotype is medium-sized. The rearrangement links TRBV10-3 to TRBJ1-1, with 8 bases matching TRBD1. The CDR3 sequence is 13 residues long. CDR1 is ENHRY and CDR2 is SYGVKD in the germline V gene. The V and J ends lost 6 bases and 6 bases, in that order; junction bases with no gene match: 6. CDR3 nucleotide sequence: TGTGCCATCAGCATGGACAGGGAAGCTGAAGCTTTCTTT. As protein: CAISMDREAEAFF.

For this clonotype: At one end the junction does not follow the germline gene, possibly because of a read error. The V and J genes are TRBV2 and TRBJ2-7; D is perhaps TRBD2 (6 bases). Germline assignment: CDR1 SNHLY and CDR2 FYNNEI. This CDR3 has 14 amino acids. The CDR3, as DNA: TGTGCCAGCGGGGTCCAAGCGGGTGACTACGAGCATTACTTC. This translates into CASGVQAGDYEHYF.

This clonotype is termed medium-sized. The rearrangement uses TRBV24-1 and TRBJ2-7, with D tentatively TRBD1 (6 bases). V was pared by 3 bases and J by 4 bases, with 9 bases between. The CDR3 is made up of 13 amino acids. Germline V CDR1 and CDR2: KGHDR, SFDVKD. The CDR3 loop is CATSDPDSYEQYF. The CDR3 bases are TGTGCCACCAGTGATCCGGACAGTTACGAGCAGTACTTC.

This clonotype was recorded at least ten times. This chain connects TRBV5-1 to TRBJ2-1; 11 nucleotides line up with TRBD2. CDR1 SGHRS and CDR2 YFSETQ come from the germline V gene. Unmatched junction bases numbered 6, after V lost 0 bases and J lost 7 bases. This CDR3 comprises 16 residues. CDR3 DNA: TGCGCCAGCAGCTTGGAACTAGCGGGGGCTGGGAATGAGCAGTTCTTC. Protein: CASSLELAGAGNEQFF.

Only one count was recorded for this clonotype. It is unclear where the CDR3 begins or ends on the DNA, so no DNA is shown, and the CDR3 is as TCRdb lists it. This chain connects TRBV7-6 to TRBJ2-1; TRBD2 was called by the table and not checked on the DNA. Germline loops: CDR1 SGHVS, CDR2 FNYEAQ. Both ends counted, the CDR3 spans 20 residues. CDR3 protein: CASSIYLCSGGLSSYNEQFF.

This clonotype was counted between two and nine times. CDR3 in amino acids: CASSLGRGAYEQYF. The CDR3 region has the DNA TGTGCCAGCTCACTAGGAAGGGGGGCCTACGAGCAGTACTTC. The gene calls are TRBV18 and TRBJ2-7, with D possibly called TRBD1 or TRBD2 (6 bases each). The CDR3 sequence is 14 residues long. CDR1 and CDR2 from the germline V gene are KGHSH and LQKENI. The V end lost 4 bases, the J end lost 2 bases, and 12 bases lay between the germline ends.